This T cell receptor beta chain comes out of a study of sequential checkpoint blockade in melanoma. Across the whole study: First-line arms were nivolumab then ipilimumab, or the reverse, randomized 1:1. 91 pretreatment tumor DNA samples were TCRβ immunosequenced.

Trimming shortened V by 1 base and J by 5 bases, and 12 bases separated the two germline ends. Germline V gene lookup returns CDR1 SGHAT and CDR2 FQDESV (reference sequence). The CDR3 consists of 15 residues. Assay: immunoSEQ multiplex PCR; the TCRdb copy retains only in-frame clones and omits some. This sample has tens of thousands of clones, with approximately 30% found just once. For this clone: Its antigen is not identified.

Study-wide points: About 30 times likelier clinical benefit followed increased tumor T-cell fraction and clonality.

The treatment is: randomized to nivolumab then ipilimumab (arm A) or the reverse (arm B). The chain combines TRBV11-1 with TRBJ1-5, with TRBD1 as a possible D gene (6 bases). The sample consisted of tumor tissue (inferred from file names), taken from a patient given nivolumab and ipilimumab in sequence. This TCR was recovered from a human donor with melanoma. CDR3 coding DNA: TGTGCCAGCAGCTTAGTTCCAGGGGTCGATCAGCCCCAGCATTTT. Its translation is CASSLVPGVDQPQHF.